Listed below are T cell receptor beta chains from one sample, sequenced in a study of Ad26.COV2.S vaccination and SARS-CoV-2 variants. The method was immunoSEQ multiplex PCR; TCRdb's version includes in-frame clones alone and lacks a portion of them. Altogether around 340,000 clones are present, around 89% being singletons, with the ten largest covering 5.5% to 7%. Sequenced material: peripheral blood, taken in a trial of Ad26.COV2.S vaccine versus placebo. The receptor source for this set is a person between 18 and 59 years old who received the Ad26.COV2.S COVID-19 vaccine or a placebo. The CDR3 runs from the conserved cysteine through the conserved F or W. A D gene is named only where the DNA matches it firmly. Where a row states a size, it is once, few, many or the class of an expanded clone; other rows omit it.

abundance	d_gene	v_gene	j_gene	CDR3aa	CDR3nt
NA	TRBD2	TRBV9	TRBJ2-3	CASSVGGRTDTQYF	TGTGCCAGCAGCGTAGGCGGGAGAACAGATACGCAGTATTTT
NA	NA	TRBV18	TRBJ1-1	CASSPPGTVLSFF	TGTGCCAGCTCACCTCCCGGGACCGTTCTTTCTTTCTTT
NA	TRBD1	TRBV19	TRBJ1-2	CASSILLRQGGIYGYTF	TGTGCCAGTAGTATCCTCCTGCGACAGGGTGGCATCTATGGCTACACCTTC
NA	NA	TRBV7-2	TRBJ1-2	CASSLAKGNYGYTF	TGTGCCAGCAGCTTAGCTAAGGGGAACTATGGCTACACCTTC
NA	NA	TRBV4-1	TRBJ1-5	CASSLNYREYSNQPQHF	TGCGCCAGCAGCCTAAATTACAGGGAATATAGCAATCAGCCCCAGCATTTT
NA	NA	TRBV30	TRBJ2-2	CAWSPTLPGEYTGELFF	TGTGCCTGGAGTCCAACCCTCCCAGGCGAGTACACCGGGGAGCTGTTTTTT
NA	TRBD1	TRBV16	TRBJ1-4	CASGRDRANEKLFF	TGTGCCAGCGGCCGGGACAGGGCTAATGAAAAACTGTTTTTT
NA	TRBD2	TRBV5-6	TRBJ2-7	CASSSRTSGRVTYEQYF	TGTGCCAGCAGCTCAAGGACTAGCGGGAGGGTAACCTACGAGCAGTACTTC
NA	TRBD1	TRBV2	TRBJ1-5	CASSAQGPGQPQHF	TGTGCCAGCAGTGCACAGGGGCCGGGACAGCCCCAGCATTTT
once	NA	TRBV13	TRBJ1-2	CASSSSQTQNLPTSGYTF	TGTGCCAGCAGCTCCTCCCAGACACAAAACCTCCCGACCTCTGGCTACACCTTC
NA	NA	TRBV5-5	TRBJ1-1	CASSLMLAGGNTEAFF	TGTGCCAGCAGCTTGATGTTAGCCGGCGGGAACACTGAAGCTTTCTTT
once	NA	TRBV4-3	TRBJ2-4	CASSQVGDILIAKNIQYF	TGCGCCAGCAGCCAAGTCGGGGACATACTTATAGCCAAAAACATTCAGTACTTC
NA	TRBD1	TRBV7-3	TRBJ2-5	CASSSNPGTGGETQYF	TGTGCCAGCAGCTCCAATCCCGGGACAGGGGGAGAGACCCAGTACTTC
NA	TRBD1	TRBV24-1	TRBJ2-1	CATSPGQGFNEQFF	TGTGCCACCAGTCCGGGACAGGGCTTCAATGAGCAGTTCTTC
once	NA	TRBV7-9	TRBJ1-1	CASSRSQSTEAFF	TGTGCCAGCAGCCGCAGCCAGTCAACTGAAGCTTTCTTT
NA	NA	TRBV18	TRBJ1-1	CASSPSGVNTEAFF	TGTGCCAGCTCACCCTCCGGGGTGAACACTGAAGCTTTCTTT
NA	TRBD1	TRBV19	TRBJ2-5	CASSMRIDRGWETQYF	TGTGCCAGTAGTATGCGAATCGACAGGGGGTGGGAGACCCAGTACTTC
NA	TRBD2	TRBV7-3	TRBJ2-1	CASSPRTSGSKQFF	TGTGCCAGCAGCCCCCGGACTAGCGGGAGTAAGCAGTTCTTC